Listed here are 7 T cell receptor beta chains from one sample, sequenced in a study of blood T cell repertoires in COVID-19. Assay used: immunoSEQ multiplex PCR; TCRdb lists only in-frame clones, some missing. Of fewer than 85,000 clones in the sample, 87% were seen once. The material sequenced was peripheral blood. These receptors were obtained from a man aged 50-60 years with active COVID-19.

V is TRBV7-2 and J is TRBJ2-2; TRBD2 agrees at 12 bases. Germline V CDR1 and CDR2: SGHTA, FQGNSA. CDR3 length: 15 amino acids. V lost 1 base, J lost 6 bases, and 0 bases stayed unmatched. The CDR3 DNA is TGTGCCAGCAGCTTAGGACTAGCGGGAGCCGGGGAGCTGTTTTTT. Its protein product is CASSLGLAGAGELFF.

The chain is built from TRBV7-9 and TRBJ2-7; tentative D call: TRBD2 (6 bases). Germline assignment: CDR1 SEHNR and CDR2 FQNEAQ (reference sequence). V was cut by 5 bases and J by 10 bases, with 21 bases left in between. The CDR3 contains 14 residues. DNA for the CDR3: TGTGCCAGCAGCGTCACCGGGACTCTAAGTCAACAGTACTTC. Protein sequence: CASSVTGTLSQQYF.

The rearrangement joins TRBV19 to TRBJ2-3; 12 bases match TRBD2. The CDR3 is made up of 13 amino acids. V shed 6 bases and J 11 bases; nucleotides not matched to a gene: 6. In germline, CDR1 is LNHDA, CDR2 SQIVND (reference sequence). In nucleotides, the CDR3 is TGTGCCAGTAGAATACTAGCGGGGGGCCGGCAGTATTTT. It translates to CASRILAGGRQYF.

The V gene is TRBV29-1, the J gene TRBJ1-1, with 7 nucleotides matching TRBD1. This CDR3 has 13 amino acids. Germline-derived CDR1 and CDR2 are SQVTM and ANQGSEA. V trimming: 7 bases; J trimming: 5 bases; junction bases outside the gene matches: 10. The DNA for the CDR3 is TGCAGCGCCGCGACAGGGTTAGGGACTGAAGCTTTCTTT. The encoded protein is CSAATGLGTEAFF.

Notes on this clone: Compared with germline, one end of the junction differs, possibly owing to a read error. The genes are TRBV5-4 and TRBJ2-3; D unresolved. The CDR3 contains 13 residues. CDR1 and CDR2 (germline): SGHNT, YYREEE (reference sequence). The CDR3: CASRLDRVGTQYF. Here the CDR3 DNA reads TGTGCCAGCAGGTTGGACCGGGTTGGTACGCAGTATTTT.

This clone showed up just once. The V and J genes are TRBV5-4 and TRBJ2-5; 9 nucleotides agree with TRBD1. The CDR3 loop spans 15 amino acids. CDR1 and CDR2 (germline): SGHNT, YYREEE (reference sequence). V lost 2 bases and J lost 4; bases outside the gene matches: 6. The CDR3 loop is CASSFPTGGRETQYF. CDR3 bases: TGTGCCAGCAGCTTCCCCACAGGGGGCAGAGAGACCCAGTACTTC.

This clone has just one count. The J gene is TRBJ1-4, the V gene TRBV30; maybe TRBD1 (6 bases). CDR1 GTSNPN and CDR2 SVGIG come from the germline V gene (reference sequence). This CDR3 is built from 13 residues. Trimming pared 1 base from V and 6 bases from J, leaving 9 bases between. The DNA for the CDR3 is TGTGCCTGGAGTGAACAGGGCGATGAAAAACTGTTTTTT. Translating it yields CAWSEQGDEKLFF.